These T cell receptor beta chains were read from a single sample in a study of CD8 T cells in Susac syndrome. TCRdb called the immunoSEQ multiplex PCR reads again in MiXCR, with one record for every CDR3 protein. The table records roughly 180,000 distinct CDR3 sequences, approximately 94% of them present only once. Sequencing input: CD4+ T cells from PBMCs. The receptors come from a human donor in good health. The CDR3 runs from the conserved cysteine through the conserved F or W. The D gene is left open where the match is weak. Part of the rows lack a size; the others show once, few, many or a class for expanded clones.

v_call	clone_size	j_call	d_call	cdr3_nt	cdr3_aa
TRBV9	.	TRBJ2-3	.	TGTGCCAGCAGCGTAGCAGGCACCAGAACTCCTAGCACAGATACGCAGTATTTT	CASSVAGTRTPSTDTQYF
TRBV4-2	.	TRBJ2-1	TRBD2	TGTGCCAGCAGCCAAGAGGTTAGCGGGCCCTACAATGAGCAGTTCTTC	CASSQEVSGPYNEQFF
TRBV15	.	TRBJ2-1	.	TGTGCCACCAGCAGAGCCACGAGATACAATGAGCAGTTCTTC	CATSRATRYNEQFF
TRBV9	.	TRBJ2-1	TRBD2	TGTGCCAGCAGCGTAGTGGGCGGGGGAGGCTCCTACAATGAGCAGTTCTTC	CASSVVGGGGSYNEQFF
TRBV7-2	.	TRBJ1-2	.	TGTGCCAGCAGCGTAGGCTCGAACTATGGCTACACCTTC	CASSVGSNYGYTF
TRBV9	.	TRBJ2-1	TRBD2	TGTGCCAGCAGCGGCACTAGCGGGACCAATGAGCAGTTCTTC	CASSGTSGTNEQFF
TRBV7-9	.	TRBJ2-1	.	TGTGCCAGCGGGTTTGGGAGCCGCGATGAGCAGTTCTTC	CASGFGSRDEQFF
TRBV4-1	.	TRBJ2-7	.	TGCGCCAGCAGCCAAGGCCGGGACACTATCTACGAGCAGTACTTC	CASSQGRDTIYEQYF
TRBV18	.	TRBJ2-2	TRBD2	TGTGCCAGCATGACTAGCGGGAGTACCGGGGAGCTGTTTTTT	CASMTSGSTGELFF
TRBV12-3/TRBV12-4	.	TRBJ1-1	.	TGTGCCAGCAGTTTTAGGGGTGAAGCTTTCTTT	CASSFRGEAFF
TRBV29-1	.	TRBJ1-1	.	TGCAGCGTCGGGAGGGGGAACACTGAAGCTTTCTTT	CSVGRGNTEAFF
TRBV12-3/TRBV12-4	.	TRBJ2-1	TRBD2	TGTGCCAGCAGTGGGACTAGCCGGTTCAATGAGCAGTTCTTC	CASSGTSRFNEQFF
TRBV6-1	.	TRBJ2-3	TRBD2	TGTGCCAGCAGGCTGACTAGCGGGAGGCGACGCACAGATACGCAGTATTTT	CASRLTSGRRRTDTQYF
TRBV29-1	.	TRBJ2-7	.	TGCAGCGTTGAAGGGACTAACCCCTACGAGCAGTACTTC	CSVEGTNPYEQYF
TRBV15	.	TRBJ2-7	.	TGTGCCACCAGCAGAGATGGCCTATTGGGGGATGGGGAGCAGTACTTC	CATSRDGLLGDGEQYF
TRBV5-6	.	TRBJ1-2	.	TGTGCCAGCACCTTTGGAGTAGGACAGTCTAACTATGGCTACACCTTC	CASTFGVGQSNYGYTF
TRBV7-8	.	TRBJ2-7	TRBD2	TGTGCCAGCAGCTTAGTATCTAGCGGCATCTACGAGCAGTACTTC	CASSLVSSGIYEQYF
TRBV18	.	TRBJ2-4	.	TGTGCCAGCTCACCTCGGGGGCACGCCAAAAACATTCAGTACTTC	CASSPRGHAKNIQYF
TRBV27	.	TRBJ2-7	.	TGTGCCAGCAGTGTACAGGGGGGGACAACCTACGAGCAGTACTTC	CASSVQGGTTYEQYF
TRBV30	.	TRBJ1-2	.	TGTGCCTGGAGTGTTGTCAGCAGTCCTTACTATGGCTACACCTTC	CAWSVVSSPYYGYTF
TRBV27	.	TRBJ2-6	.	TGTGCCAGCAGCGGGGGACTGAATTATTACTCTGGGGCCAACGTCCTGACTTTC	CASSGGLNYYSGANVLTF
TRBV6-2/TRBV6-3	once	TRBJ2-2	TRBD1	TGTGCCAGCAGTCGGACAGGCCCACTCACCGGGGAGCTGTTTTTT	CASSRTGPLTGELFF
TRBV4-3	few	TRBJ2-7	TRBD1	TGCGCCAGCAGCCAAGACGGACAGGGGATGGACGAGCAGTACTTC	CASSQDGQGMDEQYF
TRBV13	.	TRBJ2-3	TRBD2	TGTGCCAGCAGCTCTCGGACTAGCGGGAGGAGCACAGATACGCAGTATTTT	CASSSRTSGRSTDTQYF
TRBV30	.	TRBJ2-7	TRBD1	TGTGCCTGGAGCGTTGGGCGACAGGGTCCGTACGAGCAGTACTTC	CAWSVGRQGPYEQYF
TRBV27	.	TRBJ1-6	TRBD1	TGTGCCAGCAGTTTATCGTGGACAGGGGGAAGGACACCCCTCCACTTT	CASSLSWTGGRTPLHF
TRBV5-1	.	TRBJ2-7	TRBD1	TGCGCCAGCAGCTTGGGACAGGGAGTGTGGCACGAGCAGTACTTC	CASSLGQGVWHEQYF
TRBV20-1	.	TRBJ2-7	.	TGCAGTGCTAGATCCCGGTCCTACGAGCAGTACTTC	CSARSRSYEQYF
TRBV30	.	TRBJ2-2	.	TGTGCCTGGAATCGAGTGCGGGCCGGGGAGCTGTTTTTT	CAWNRVRAGELFF
TRBV4-2	.	TRBJ1-2	.	TGTGCCAGCAGCCCCCTCCAGGCTCAGGGGAGTAACTATGGCTACACCTTC	CASSPLQAQGSNYGYTF
TRBV29-1	.	TRBJ1-2	.	TGCAGCTCGTGGGGCTCTGGCTACACCTTC	CSSWGSGYTF
TRBV28	.	TRBJ2-7	.	TGTGCCAGCAGTCAGGACGGCCCCTACGAGCAGTACTTC	CASSQDGPYEQYF
TRBV7-8	.	TRBJ2-3	TRBD2	TGTGCCAGCAGCTTAGGAGCGGGAGAAGATACGCAGTATTTT	CASSLGAGEDTQYF
TRBV19	.	TRBJ2-7	TRBD1	TGTGCCAGTAGTTCCGGACAGGGACCCTACGAGCAGTACTTC	CASSSGQGPYEQYF
TRBV30	.	TRBJ1-1	.	TGTGCCTGGAGTAGTGAGAACACTGAAGCTTTCTTT	CAWSSENTEAFF
TRBV6-1	.	TRBJ2-2	.	TGTGCCAGCAGGTTCAGGGGCAACACCGGGGAGCTGTTTTTT	CASRFRGNTGELFF
TRBV6-5	.	TRBJ1-3	.	TGTGCCAGCAGCCCGTCGGGGGGTGTCGGAAACACCATATATTTT	CASSPSGGVGNTIYF